Presented here are 13 T cell receptor beta chains from one specimen sequenced in a study of blood T cell repertoires in COVID-19. Libraries were prepared by immunoSEQ multiplex PCR; TCRdb keeps only in-frame clonotypes and omits some of them. The repertoire holds 300,000 to 400,000 clones, with roughly 86% as singletons. Source material: peripheral blood. The receptors derive from a woman aged 70-85 years with COVID-19, enrolled during active disease.

The chain links TRBV30 to TRBJ1-3, with D uncertain. Germline loops: CDR1 GTSNPN, CDR2 SVGIG (reference sequence). The CDR3 covers 16 residues. The V end was cut by 5 bases, the J end by 0 bases, with 17 bases between. DNA of the CDR3: TGTGCCTGGGTGCGGGATGACGAAGACTCTGGAAACACCATATATTTT. Protein: CAWVRDDEDSGNTIYF.

The CDR3 is CASSLDKGANYGYTF. The CDR3 region has the DNA TGTGCCAGCAGCTTAGATAAGGGAGCTAACTATGGCTACACCTTC. The chain carries TRBV7-9 and TRBJ1-2; D gene unclear. The germline CDR1 and CDR2 sequences are SEHNR and FQNEAQ (reference sequence). V lost 1 base and J 0 bases, leaving 9 bases between the germline ends. The CDR3 spans 15 residues.

This sequence joins TRBV7-2 and TRBJ1-2; 9 nucleotides agree with TRBD1. This CDR3 is built from 16 residues. The J segment lost 7 bases and the V segment lost 5 bases, leaving 14 bases of the junction unmatched. Germline CDR1 and CDR2: SGHTA and FQGNSA. CDR3 DNA: TGTGCCAGCAGCACGAGTCGAGACAGGGGGTTTCGTGGCTACACCTTC. It yields the protein CASSTSRDRGFRGYTF.

The chain joins TRBV12-3 or TRBV12-4 to TRBJ1-1; a possible D gene is TRBD1 (5 bases). The CDR3 is 13 amino acids. V shed 4 bases and J shed 6 bases, with 12 bases lying between them. The CDR3 is CASSSEQGAEAFF. The CDR3 DNA follows: TGTGCCAGCAGTTCAGAGCAGGGTGCTGAAGCTTTCTTT.

The V call is TRBV2, the J call TRBJ1-4; 7 nucleotides agree with TRBD1. V trimming: 5 bases; J trimming: 7 bases; junction bases outside the gene matches: 7. CDR1 and CDR2 from the germline V gene are SNHLY and FYNNEI. The CDR3 spans 14 residues. CDR3 protein: CASSQGGGSEKLFF. CDR3 nucleotides: TGTGCCAGCAGTCAAGGAGGGGGCAGTGAAAAACTGTTTTTT.

This clone has only one observation. This sequence joins TRBV27 and TRBJ1-5; D is undetermined. The CDR3 length is 14 residues. Germline V gives CDR1 MNHEY, CDR2 SMNVEV (reference sequence). The V and J ends lost 6 bases and 0 bases respectively, with 9 bases between them. The CDR3 DNA reads TGTGCCAGCAGCGTGATCTATAGCAATCAGCCCCAGCATTTT. Its translation: CASSVIYSNQPQHF.

CDR3 bases: TGTGCCAGCAGCTTAGTCACAGGGGGCCTATACGAGCAGTACTTC. Translated, it gives CASSLVTGGLYEQYF. This rearrangement joins TRBV11-2 to TRBJ2-7; TRBD1 matches at 9 bases. The CDR3 sequence is 15 residues long. Trimming cost V 1 base and J 4 bases; bases outside gene matches: 5. Germline V CDR1 and CDR2: SGHAT, FQNNGV.

V usage is TRBV27 and J usage is TRBJ2-4, with 9 nucleotides matching TRBD2. Germline CDR1 is MNHEY and CDR2 is SMNVEV (reference sequence). Trimming took 7 bases from V and 3 from J; bases not matched to a gene: 7. The CDR3 loop spans 15 amino acids. The CDR3 sequence is CASTQRGDGKNIQYF. CDR3 sequence (DNA): TGTGCCAGCACTCAGCGGGGGGATGGCAAAAACATTCAGTACTTC.

The V and J genes are TRBV28 and TRBJ1-1; D is ambiguous. Deletions cut 8 bases from V and 4 bases from J, with 20 bases between. This CDR3 comprises 15 residues. Germline V gives CDR1 MDHEN, CDR2 SYDVKM. DNA for the CDR3: TGTGCCAGCTTTCGCTTACAGCTGTCGGTCACTGAAGCTTTCTTT. This translates into CASFRLQLSVTEAFF.

The chain has TRBV6-5 and TRBJ2-7; D might be TRBD1 (5 bases). This CDR3 is built from 13 residues. V lost 6 bases, J lost 7 bases, and 16 bases lay in between. In germline, CDR1 is MNHEY, CDR2 SVGAGI. The CDR3 region has the DNA TGTGCCAGCAGCAGACTCCAGGGCAGGGAGCAGTACTTC. It translates to CASSRLQGREQYF.

This clone was seen just once. The gene calls are TRBV18 and TRBJ2-7; the match to TRBD1 covers 12 bases. With V trimmed by 3 bases and J by 3 bases, 6 bases remained unmatched. Per germline, CDR1 KGHSH and CDR2 LQKENI. The CDR3 consists of 16 residues. The CDR3 is CASSPSRDRGHYEQYF. CDR3 in DNA: TGTGCCAGCTCACCGTCCCGGGACAGGGGGCACTACGAGCAGTACTTC. The full variable domain, rest sourced from reference TRBV18 and TRBJ2-7, is NAGVMQNPRHLVRRRGQEARLRCSPMKGHSHVYWYRQLPEEGLKFMVYLQKENIIDESGMPKERFSAEFPKEGPSILRIQQVVRGDSAAYFCASSPSRDRGHYEQYFGPGTRLTVT.

The chain links TRBV6-5 to TRBJ1-6; D is ambiguous. The CDR3 runs to 15 residues. The V gene lost 7 bases and the J gene lost 6 bases, with 16 bases spanning the gap. The germline gives CDR1 MNHEY, CDR2 SVGAGI. The CDR3 sequence is CASTLDGNPNSPLHF. CDR3 DNA sequence: TGTGCCAGCACCCTAGACGGAAATCCTAATTCACCCCTCCACTTT.

V usage is TRBV9 and J usage is TRBJ2-3, with 8 bases fitting TRBD2. The length of the CDR3 is 16 residues. Germline CDR1 SGDLS, CDR2 YYNGEE. Trimming cost V 0 bases and J 2 bases; bases outside gene matches: 5. The CDR3 nucleotides read TGTGCCAGCAGCGTAGGTTACGGGGGGGCCACAGATACGCAGTATTTT. This translates into CASSVGYGGATDTQYF.